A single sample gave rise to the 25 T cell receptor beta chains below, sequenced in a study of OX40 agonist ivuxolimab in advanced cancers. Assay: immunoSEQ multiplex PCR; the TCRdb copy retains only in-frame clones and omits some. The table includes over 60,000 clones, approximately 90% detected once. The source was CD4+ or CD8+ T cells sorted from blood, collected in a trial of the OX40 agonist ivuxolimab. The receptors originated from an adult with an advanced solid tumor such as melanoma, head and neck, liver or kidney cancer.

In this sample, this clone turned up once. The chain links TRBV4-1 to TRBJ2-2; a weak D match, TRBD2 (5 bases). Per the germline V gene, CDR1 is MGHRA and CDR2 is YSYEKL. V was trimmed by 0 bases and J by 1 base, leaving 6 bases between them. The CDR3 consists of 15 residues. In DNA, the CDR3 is TGCGCCAGCAGCCAAGAGGCGGGGAACACCGGGGAGCTGTTTTTT. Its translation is CASSQEAGNTGELFF.

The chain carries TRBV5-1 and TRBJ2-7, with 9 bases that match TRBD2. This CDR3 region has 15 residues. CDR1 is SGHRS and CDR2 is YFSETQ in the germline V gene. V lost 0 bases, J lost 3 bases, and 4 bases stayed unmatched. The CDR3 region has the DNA TGCGCCAGCAGCTTGGGGGGCGGGAGGGTCTACGAGCAGTACTTC. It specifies CASSLGGGRVYEQYF.

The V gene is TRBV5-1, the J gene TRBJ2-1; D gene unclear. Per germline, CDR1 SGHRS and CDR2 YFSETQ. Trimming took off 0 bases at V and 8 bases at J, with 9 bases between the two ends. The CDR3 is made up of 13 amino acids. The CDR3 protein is CASSLGFQDEQFF. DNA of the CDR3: TGCGCCAGCAGCTTGGGCTTTCAAGATGAGCAGTTCTTC.

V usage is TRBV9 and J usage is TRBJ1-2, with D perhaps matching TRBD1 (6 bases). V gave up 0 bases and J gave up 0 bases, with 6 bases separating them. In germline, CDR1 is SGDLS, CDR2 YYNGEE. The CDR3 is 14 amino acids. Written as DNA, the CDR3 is TGTGCCAGCAGCGTAGGGACAGCTAACTATGGCTACACCTTC. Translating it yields CASSVGTANYGYTF.

In nucleotides, the CDR3 is TGTGCCAGCAGCCAAGATCACCAAAGCGGGAGGGCCCCAGATACGCAGTATTTT. Amino acids: CASSQDHQSGRAPDTQYF. The V gene is TRBV4-2, the J gene TRBJ2-3, with 10 nucleotides matching TRBD2. Germline-derived CDR1 and CDR2 are LGHNA and YNFKEQ. The CDR3 has 18 amino acids. The trim removed 0 bases at V and 4 bases at J, leaving 10 bases unmatched.

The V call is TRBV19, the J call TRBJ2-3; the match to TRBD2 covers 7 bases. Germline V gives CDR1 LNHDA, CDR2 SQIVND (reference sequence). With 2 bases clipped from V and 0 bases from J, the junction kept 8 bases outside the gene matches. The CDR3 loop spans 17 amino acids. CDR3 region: CASSIKGSGASTDTQYF. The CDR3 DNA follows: TGTGCCAGTAGTATAAAGGGCAGCGGGGCTAGCACAGATACGCAGTATTTT.

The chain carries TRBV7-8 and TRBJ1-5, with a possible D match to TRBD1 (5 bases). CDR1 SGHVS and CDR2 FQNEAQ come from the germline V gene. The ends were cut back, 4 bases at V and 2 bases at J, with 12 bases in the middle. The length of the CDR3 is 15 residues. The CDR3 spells CASSSRGRGNQPQHF. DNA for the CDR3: TGTGCCAGCAGCTCTAGGGGACGGGGCAATCAGCCCCAGCATTTT.

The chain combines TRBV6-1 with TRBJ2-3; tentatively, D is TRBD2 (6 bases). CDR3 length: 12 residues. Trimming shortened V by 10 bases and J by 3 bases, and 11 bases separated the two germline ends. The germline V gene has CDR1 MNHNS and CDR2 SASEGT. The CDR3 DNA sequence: TGTGCCACCGGGACTTGGACAGATACGCAGTATTTT. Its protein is CATGTWTDTQYF.

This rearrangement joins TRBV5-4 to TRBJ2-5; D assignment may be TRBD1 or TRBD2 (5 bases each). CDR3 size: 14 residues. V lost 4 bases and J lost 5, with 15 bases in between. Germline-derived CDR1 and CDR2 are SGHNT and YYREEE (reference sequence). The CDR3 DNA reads TGTGCCAGCAGCGGAGGCTGGGGCCAGGAGACCCAGTACTTC. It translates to CASSGGWGQETQYF.

CDR3 nucleotide sequence: TGCGCCAGCAGCTTACAGGGTGGGAACGAGCAGTACTTC. Translated, it gives CASSLQGGNEQYF. The rearrangement joins TRBV5-1 to TRBJ2-7; D perhaps matches TRBD1 (6 bases). CDR1 and CDR2 from the germline V gene are SGHRS and YFSETQ. The CDR3 is 13 residues long. Trimming removed 2 bases at V and 5 bases at J, with 11 bases between. Looking up the rest from reference TRBV5-1 and TRBJ2-7 gives the full variable domain: KAGVTQTPRYLIKTRGQQVTLSCSPISGHRSVSWYQQTPGQGLQFLFEYFSETQRNKGNFPGRFSGRQFSNSRSEMNVSTLELGDSALYLCASSLQGGNEQYFGPGTRLTVT.

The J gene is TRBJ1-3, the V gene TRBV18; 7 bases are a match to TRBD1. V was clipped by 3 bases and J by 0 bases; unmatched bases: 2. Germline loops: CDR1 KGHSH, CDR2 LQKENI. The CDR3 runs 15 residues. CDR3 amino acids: CASSPGQSSGNTIYF. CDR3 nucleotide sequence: TGTGCCAGCTCACCGGGACAGAGCTCTGGAAACACCATATATTTT. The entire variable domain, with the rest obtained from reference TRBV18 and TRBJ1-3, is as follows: NAGVMQNPRHLVRRRGQEARLRCSPMKGHSHVYWYRQLPEEGLKFMVYLQKENIIDESGMPKERFSAEFPKEGPSILRIQQVVRGDSAAYFCASSPGQSSGNTIYFGEGSWLTVV.

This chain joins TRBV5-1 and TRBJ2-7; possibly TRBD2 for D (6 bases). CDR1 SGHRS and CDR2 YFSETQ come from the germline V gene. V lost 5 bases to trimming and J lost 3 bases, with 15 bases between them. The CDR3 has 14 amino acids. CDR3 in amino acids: CASRSGGLVYEQYF. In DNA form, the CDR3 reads TGCGCCAGCAGAAGCGGAGGGCTGGTCTACGAGCAGTACTTC.

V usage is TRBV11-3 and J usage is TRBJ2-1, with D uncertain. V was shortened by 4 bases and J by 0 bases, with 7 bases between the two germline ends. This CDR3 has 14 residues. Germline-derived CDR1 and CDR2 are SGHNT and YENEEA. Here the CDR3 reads CASSYGSSYNEQFF. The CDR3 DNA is TGTGCCAGCAGCTACGGTAGCTCCTACAATGAGCAGTTCTTC.

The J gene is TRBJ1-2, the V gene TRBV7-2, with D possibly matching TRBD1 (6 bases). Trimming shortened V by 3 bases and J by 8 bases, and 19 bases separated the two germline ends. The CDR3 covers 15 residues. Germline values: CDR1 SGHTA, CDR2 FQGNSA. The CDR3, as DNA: TGTGCCAGCAGCTTGTCCTGGGGGGCGCGATGGGGCTACACCTTC. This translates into CASSLSWGARWGYTF. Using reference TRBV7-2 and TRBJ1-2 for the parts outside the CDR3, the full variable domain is GAGVSQSPSNKVTEKGKDVELRCDPISGHTALYWYRQSLGQGLEFLIYFQGNSAPDKSGLPSDRFSAERTGGSVSTLTIQRTQQEDSAVYLCASSLSWGARWGYTFGSGTRLTVV.

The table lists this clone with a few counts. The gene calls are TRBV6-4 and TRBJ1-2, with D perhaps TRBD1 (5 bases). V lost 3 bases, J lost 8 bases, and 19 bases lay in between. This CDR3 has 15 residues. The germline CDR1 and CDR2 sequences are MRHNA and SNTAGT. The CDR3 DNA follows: TGTGCCAGCAGTGAATTGGCAGGGCAACTTGGCGGCTACACCTTC. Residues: CASSELAGQLGGYTF.

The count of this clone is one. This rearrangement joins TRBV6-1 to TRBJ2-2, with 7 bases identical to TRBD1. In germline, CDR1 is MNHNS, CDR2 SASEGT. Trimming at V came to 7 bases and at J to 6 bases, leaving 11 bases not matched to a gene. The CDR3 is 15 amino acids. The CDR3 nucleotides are TGTGCCAGCACCTTCGACAGGGCTAGGGCCGGGGAGCTGTTTTTT. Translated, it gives CASTFDRARAGELFF.

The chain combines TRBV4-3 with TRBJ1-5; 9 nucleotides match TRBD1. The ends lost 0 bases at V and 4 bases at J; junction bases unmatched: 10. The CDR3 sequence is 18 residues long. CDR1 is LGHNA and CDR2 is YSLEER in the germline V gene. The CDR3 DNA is TGCGCCAGCAGCCAAGACTACACTACCGGGACAGGGAATCAGCCCCAGCATTTT. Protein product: CASSQDYTTGTGNQPQHF.

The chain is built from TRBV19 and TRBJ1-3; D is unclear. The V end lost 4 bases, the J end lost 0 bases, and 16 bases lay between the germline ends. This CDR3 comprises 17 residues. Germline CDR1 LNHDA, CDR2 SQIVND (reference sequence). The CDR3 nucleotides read TGTGCCAGTAGTAGCCAGACACGGGCTTACTCTGGAAACACCATATATTTT. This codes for CASSSQTRAYSGNTIYF.

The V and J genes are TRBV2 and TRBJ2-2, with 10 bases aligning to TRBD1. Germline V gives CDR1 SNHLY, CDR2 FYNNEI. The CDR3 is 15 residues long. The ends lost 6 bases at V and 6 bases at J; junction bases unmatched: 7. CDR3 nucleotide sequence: TGTGCCAGCAGAGTGGACAGGGGGAATTCCGGGGAGCTGTTTTTT. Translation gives CASRVDRGNSGELFF.

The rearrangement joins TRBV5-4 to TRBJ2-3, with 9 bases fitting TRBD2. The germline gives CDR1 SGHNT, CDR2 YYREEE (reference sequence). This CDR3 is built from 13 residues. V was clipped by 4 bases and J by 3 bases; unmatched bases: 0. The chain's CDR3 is CASSLAGTDTQYF. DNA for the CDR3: TGTGCCAGCAGCCTAGCGGGGACAGATACGCAGTATTTT.

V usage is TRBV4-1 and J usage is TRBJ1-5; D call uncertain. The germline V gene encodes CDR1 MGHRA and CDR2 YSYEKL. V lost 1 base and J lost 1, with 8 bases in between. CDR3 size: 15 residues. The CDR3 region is CASSQGEGSNQPQHF. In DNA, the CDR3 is TGCGCCAGCAGCCAAGGTGAAGGGAGCAATCAGCCCCAGCATTTT.

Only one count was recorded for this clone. The CDR3 sequence is CASRGRDSHYQETQYF. CDR3 DNA sequence: TGCGCCAGCAGGGGTCGGGACAGCCATTACCAAGAGACCCAGTACTTC. V usage is TRBV5-1 and J usage is TRBJ2-5; 7 bases match TRBD1. The CDR3 sequence is 16 residues long. Looked up from germline, CDR1 is SGHRS and CDR2 is YFSETQ. With 5 bases clipped from V and 0 bases from J, the junction kept 10 bases outside the gene matches.

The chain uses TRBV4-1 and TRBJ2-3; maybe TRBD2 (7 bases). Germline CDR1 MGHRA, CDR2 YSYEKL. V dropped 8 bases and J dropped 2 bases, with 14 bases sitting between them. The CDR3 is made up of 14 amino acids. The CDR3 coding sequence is TGCGCCAGCGGGCGGGGGCCGCTCACAGATACGCAGTATTTT. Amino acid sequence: CASGRGPLTDTQYF.

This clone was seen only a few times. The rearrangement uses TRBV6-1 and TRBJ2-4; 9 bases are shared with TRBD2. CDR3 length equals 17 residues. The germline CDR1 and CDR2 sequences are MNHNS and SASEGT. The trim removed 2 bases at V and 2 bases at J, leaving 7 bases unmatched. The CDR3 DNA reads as TGTGCCAGCAGTGAACTGGGACTAGCACTAACCAAAAACATTCAGTACTTC. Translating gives CASSELGLALTKNIQYF.

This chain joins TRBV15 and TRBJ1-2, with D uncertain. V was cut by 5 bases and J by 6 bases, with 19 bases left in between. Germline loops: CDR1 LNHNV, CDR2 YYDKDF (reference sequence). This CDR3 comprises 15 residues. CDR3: CATSENLAGRDGYTF. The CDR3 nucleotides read TGTGCCACCAGCGAGAACCTGGCGGGCCGCGATGGCTACACCTTC.